The clone carrying this T cell receptor (beta chain) was observed a handful of times. Antigen unknown. Germline CDR1 MNHEY, CDR2 SVGAGI. This CDR3 has 11 residues. Trimming shortened V by 6 bases and J by 11 bases, and 13 bases separated the two germline ends. These data originate in a study of spatial heterogeneity in lung cancer. Study findings and constraints: More often at tumor resection than at routine follow-up, ubiquitous expanded tumor TCRs were detected in the blood.

Every cDNA TCR molecule received its own unique molecular identifier. TCRdb re-derived calls from the 5' RACE reads in MiXCR, one entry per CDR3 protein. The sample includes fewer than 65,000 distinct CDR3 sequences, 6.3% of them seen just once. The sample's time point: sample taken at primary tumor resection. The sequence came from a female donor with early-stage non-small cell lung cancer. This chain uses TRBV6-5 with TRBJ1-1, with D tentatively TRBD1 (6 bases). The sample here was PBMCs, taken at surgery. The CDR3 spells CASRDSGFAFF. As DNA, the CDR3 is TGTGCCAGCAGGGACAGCGGGTTTGCTTTCTTT.